The source of this T cell receptor (beta chain) is a study of T cell repertoires in cytomegalovirus infection. The ends were cut back, 0 bases at V and 10 bases at J, with 18 bases in the middle. The CDR3 is made up of 14 amino acids. CDR1 DFQATT and CDR2 SNEGSKA come from the germline V gene (reference sequence). TCRdb recomputed calls from the reads with MiXCR, one row per CDR3 protein. There are roughly 700,000 distinct CDR3 sequences in the sample; about 33% occur only once, and approximately 18% lies in the top ten. On this clonotype: Its antigen is undetermined.

The chain joins TRBV20-1 to TRBJ1-1; D gene ambiguous. This sample comprised cultured PBMCs, obtained from culture after CMV antigen stimulation. The sequence came from a human donor in good health (CMV status not recorded). Some clones in this sample may be carry-over from other donors' samples. The CDR3 coding sequence is TGCAGTGCTAGAGATCCGACGGCTATCGTGAGAGCTTTCTTT. It codes for CSARDPTAIVRAFF.